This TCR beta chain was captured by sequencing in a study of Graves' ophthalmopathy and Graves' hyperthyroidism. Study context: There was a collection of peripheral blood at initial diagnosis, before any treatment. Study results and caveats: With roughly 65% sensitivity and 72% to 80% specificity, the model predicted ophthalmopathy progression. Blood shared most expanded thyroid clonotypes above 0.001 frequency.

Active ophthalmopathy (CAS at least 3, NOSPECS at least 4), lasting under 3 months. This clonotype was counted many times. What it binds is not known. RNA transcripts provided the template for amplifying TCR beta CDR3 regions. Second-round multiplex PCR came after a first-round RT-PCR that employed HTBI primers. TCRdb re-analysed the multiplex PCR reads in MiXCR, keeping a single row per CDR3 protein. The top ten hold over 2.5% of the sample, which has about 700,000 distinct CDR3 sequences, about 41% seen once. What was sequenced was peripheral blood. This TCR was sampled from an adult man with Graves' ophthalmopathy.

CDR3 residues: CASSSARGPISYEQYF. The CDR3 DNA reads as TGTGCCAGCAGCTCAGCAAGAGGACCCATCTCCTACGAGCAGTACTTC. J is TRBJ2-7 and V is TRBV7-8; unclear D gene. The CDR3 has 16 residues. Germline lookup yields CDR1 SGHVS and CDR2 FQNEAQ. V was trimmed by 4 bases and J by 0 bases, leaving 16 bases between them. Combining the CDR3 with reference TRBV7-8 and TRBJ2-7 gives the whole variable domain GAGVSQSPRYKVAKRGQDVALRCDPISGHVSLFWYQQALGQGPEFLTYFQNEAQLDKSGLPSDRFFAERPEGSVSTLKIQRTQQEDSAVYLCASSSARGPISYEQYFGPGTRLTVT.